This T cell receptor beta chain appears in the sequencing data of a study of blood T cells in healthy people across ages. Turning to this clonotype: Its antigen remains unidentified.

Using a J-beta primer mix together with a sample-barcoded 5' primer, a second PCR was run for roughly 6 to 11 cycles. TCRdb processed the 5' RACE reads anew with MiXCR; each CDR3 protein has one entry. The profile shows around 2 million distinct CDR3 sequences, around 40% of them singletons. Study findings and constraints: Per-million-T-cell TCR beta diversity fell roughly linearly with age.

Germline V gene sequence: CDR1 ENHRY, CDR2 SYGVKD. This CDR3 has 13 residues. V lost 5 bases, J lost 4 bases, and 10 bases lay in between. This chain joins TRBV10-3 and TRBJ2-3; D gene unclear. This receptor was taken from a human donor in good health. Material: blood. The CDR3 spells CAISSGNSDTQYF. The CDR3 DNA is TGTGCCATCAGTTCTGGGAATTCAGATACGCAGTATTTT.